These T cell receptor beta chains were read from a single sample in a study of blood T cells in healthy people across ages. In TCRdb, the 5' RACE reads were re-called with MiXCR into one record per CDR3 protein. Of roughly 1,800,000 distinct CDR3 sequences listed, roughly 50% are singletons. Sample: blood. These receptors were taken from a woman between 40 and 55 years old in good health. Each CDR3 is given with its conserved first and last residue. The D gene is left open where the match is weak. Rows give clone size only sometimes, using once, few, many, or a class for an expanded clone.

NA	TRBV7-9	NA	TRBJ1-2	TGTGCCAGCAGCTTAGAGCACCCTGCCTATGGCTACACCTTC	CASSLEHPAYGYTF
NA	TRBV24-1	NA	TRBJ2-3	TGTGCCACCAGTGATCCAGGGGCAGATACGCAGTATTTT	CATSDPGADTQYF
NA	TRBV7-9	NA	TRBJ1-2	TGTGCCAGCACCCATGAAGGGAGGGGGAACTATGGCTACACCTTC	CASTHEGRGNYGYTF
TRBD1	TRBV24-1	few	TRBJ1-5	TGTGCCACCAGTGATTCGAGGACAGGCACTTATCAGCCCCAGCATTTT	CATSDSRTGTYQPQHF
NA	TRBV20-1	NA	TRBJ1-5	TGCAGTGCTAGAGGGGCAGGGGATCAGCCCCAGCATTTT	CSARGAGDQPQHF
NA	TRBV6-5	NA	TRBJ1-2	TGTGCCAGCAGTTCCTCCGAGACTGGAGGCTACACCTTC	CASSSSETGGYTF
TRBD2	TRBV6-5	NA	TRBJ2-3	TGTGCCAGCAGTTACCAAAGGACTAGCGGGGGGTCGGATACGCAGTATTTT	CASSYQRTSGGSDTQYF
NA	TRBV7-3	few	TRBJ2-4	TGTGCCAGCAGCTTAACCTCCCTAGCCAAAAACATTCAGTACTTC	CASSLTSLAKNIQYF
NA	TRBV6-5	NA	TRBJ2-3	TGTGCCAGCAGTTACCCAAAAGGGGGGACAGATACGCAGTATTTT	CASSYPKGGTDTQYF
TRBD2	TRBV28	few	TRBJ2-3	TGTGCCAGCAGCCCCCCCCCGGGGGGTCCTAGCACAGATACGCAGTATTTT	CASSPPPGGPSTDTQYF
TRBD2	TRBV2	few	TRBJ2-1	TGTGCCAGCAGTCGACTAGCGGGGGCCTACAATGAGCAGTTCTTC	CASSRLAGAYNEQFF
NA	TRBV9	NA	TRBJ2-4	TGTGCCAGCAGCGTCGAAGCAGGGGAAGGAGGGGACATTCAGTACTTC	CASSVEAGEGGDIQYF
NA	TRBV4-3	NA	TRBJ2-7	TGCGCCAGCAGCCAAGAGAGATCCTACGAGCAGTACTTC	CASSQERSYEQYF
NA	TRBV7-9	NA	TRBJ1-2	TGTGCCAGCAGCTTAAGGGGACCGCCTGTTGGCTACACCTTC	CASSLRGPPVGYTF
TRBD2	TRBV27	NA	TRBJ2-5	TGTGCCAGCAGTTTAAGGTTCCCGGGGGGACCCGGCCAGACCCAAGAGACCCAGTACTTC	CASSLRFPGGPGQTQETQYF
NA	TRBV6-2/TRBV6-3	NA	TRBJ2-4	TGTGCCAGCAGTTACACAGGGAGGGCCAAAAACATTCAGTACTTC	CASSYTGRAKNIQYF
TRBD2	TRBV7-2	few	TRBJ2-5	TGTGCCAGCAGCCCCCTCACGACTAGCGGGGCTGGGACCCAGTACTTC	CASSPLTTSGAGTQYF
TRBD2	TRBV20-1	NA	TRBJ2-1	TGCAGTGCTAGAGTAAGCCTAGCGGCCTACAATGAGCAGTTCTTC	CSARVSLAAYNEQFF
TRBD2	TRBV13	NA	TRBJ2-3	TGTGCCAGCAGCACGCGGGGGACGTCTACAGATACGCAGTATTTT	CASSTRGTSTDTQYF
TRBD2	TRBV25-1	NA	TRBJ2-4	TGTGCCAGCAGTTCAGACGAGCGGGGCCACATTCAGTACTTC	CASSSDERGHIQYF
NA	TRBV7-2	NA	TRBJ2-7	TGTGCCAGCAGCCCACAGAGTACCTACGAGCAGTACTTC	CASSPQSTYEQYF
NA	TRBV7-2	NA	TRBJ2-5	TGTGCCAGCAGCTTAGAATTTAGCAGCTACAAGCAGTACTTC	CASSLEFSSYKQYF